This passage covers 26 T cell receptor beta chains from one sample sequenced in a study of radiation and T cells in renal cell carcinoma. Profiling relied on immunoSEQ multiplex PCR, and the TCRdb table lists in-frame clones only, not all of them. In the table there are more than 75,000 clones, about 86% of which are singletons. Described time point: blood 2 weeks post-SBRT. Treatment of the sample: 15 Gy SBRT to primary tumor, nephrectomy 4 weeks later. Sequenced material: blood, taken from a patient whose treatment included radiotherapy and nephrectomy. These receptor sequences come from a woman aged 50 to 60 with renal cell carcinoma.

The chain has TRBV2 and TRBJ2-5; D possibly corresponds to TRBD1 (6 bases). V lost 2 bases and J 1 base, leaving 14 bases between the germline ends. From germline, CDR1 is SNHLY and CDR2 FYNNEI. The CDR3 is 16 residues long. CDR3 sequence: CASSEPYRAPQETQYF. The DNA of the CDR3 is TGTGCCAGCAGTGAACCCTACAGGGCTCCCCAAGAGACCCAGTACTTC.

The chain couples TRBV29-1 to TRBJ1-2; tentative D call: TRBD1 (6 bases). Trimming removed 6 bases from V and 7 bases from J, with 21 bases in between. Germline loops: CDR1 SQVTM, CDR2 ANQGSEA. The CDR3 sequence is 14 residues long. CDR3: CSVPNVEHRAGYTF. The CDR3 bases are TGCAGCGTCCCCAACGTAGAGCACAGGGCTGGCTACACCTTC.

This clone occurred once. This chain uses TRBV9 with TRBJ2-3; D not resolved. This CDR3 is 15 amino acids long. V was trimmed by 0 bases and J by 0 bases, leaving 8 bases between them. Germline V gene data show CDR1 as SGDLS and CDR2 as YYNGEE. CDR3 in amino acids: CASSVGTVSTDTQYF. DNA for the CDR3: TGTGCCAGCAGCGTAGGGACCGTGAGCACAGATACGCAGTATTTT.

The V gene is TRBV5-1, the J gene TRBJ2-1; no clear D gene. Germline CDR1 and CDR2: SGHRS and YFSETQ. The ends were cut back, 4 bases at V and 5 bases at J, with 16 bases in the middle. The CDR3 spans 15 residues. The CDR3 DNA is TGCGCCAGCAGCGTCTCCGGGCCAGATGACAATGAGCAGTTCTTC. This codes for CASSVSGPDDNEQFF. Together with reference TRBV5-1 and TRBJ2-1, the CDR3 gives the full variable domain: KAGVTQTPRYLIKTRGQQVTLSCSPISGHRSVSWYQQTPGQGLQFLFEYFSETQRNKGNFPGRFSGRQFSNSRSEMNVSTLELGDSALYLCASSVSGPDDNEQFFGPGTRLTVL.

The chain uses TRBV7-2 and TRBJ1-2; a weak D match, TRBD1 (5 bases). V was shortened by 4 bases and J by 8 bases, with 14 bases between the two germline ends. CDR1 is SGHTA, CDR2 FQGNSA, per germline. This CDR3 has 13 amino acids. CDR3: CASSSGRGGGYTF. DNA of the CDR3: TGTGCCAGCAGCTCGGGACGGGGTGGCGGCTACACCTTC. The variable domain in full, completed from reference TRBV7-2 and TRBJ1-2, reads GAGVSQSPSNKVTEKGKDVELRCDPISGHTALYWYRQSLGQGLEFLIYFQGNSAPDKSGLPSDRFSAERTGGSVSTLTIQRTQQEDSAVYLCASSSGRGGGYTFGSGTRLTVV.

The CDR3 DNA reads TGTGCCAGCAGTTACTCGATTGGCGGGCCTTATGAAAAACTGTTTTTT. It specifies CASSYSIGGPYEKLFF. This chain connects TRBV6-5 to TRBJ1-4; D is unresolved. Trimming removed 0 bases at V and 6 bases at J, with 14 bases between. The CDR3 consists of 16 residues. Germline assignment: CDR1 MNHEY and CDR2 SVGAGI.

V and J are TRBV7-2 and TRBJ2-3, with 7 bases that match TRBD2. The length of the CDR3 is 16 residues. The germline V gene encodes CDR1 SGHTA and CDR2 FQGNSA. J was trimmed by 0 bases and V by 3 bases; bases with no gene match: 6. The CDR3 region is CASSLGERGSTDTQYF. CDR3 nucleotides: TGTGCCAGCAGCTTGGGAGAGCGGGGCAGCACAGATACGCAGTATTTT.

The CDR3 bases are TGTGCCAGCATACCGGGACTAGCGGAGACCTACGAGCAGTACTTC. Residues: CASIPGLAETYEQYF. V and J are TRBV2 and TRBJ2-7, with TRBD2 matching 11 bases. Germline values: CDR1 SNHLY, CDR2 FYNNEI. There are 15 residues in the CDR3. Trimming removed 7 bases from V and 2 bases from J; junction bases left unmatched: 7.

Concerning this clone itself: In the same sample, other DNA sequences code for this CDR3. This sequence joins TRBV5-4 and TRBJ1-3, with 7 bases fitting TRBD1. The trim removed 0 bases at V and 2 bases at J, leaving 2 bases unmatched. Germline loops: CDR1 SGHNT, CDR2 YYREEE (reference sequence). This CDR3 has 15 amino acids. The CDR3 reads CASSLDRGTGNTIYF. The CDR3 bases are TGTGCCAGCAGCTTGGACAGGGGAACTGGAAACACCATATATTTT.

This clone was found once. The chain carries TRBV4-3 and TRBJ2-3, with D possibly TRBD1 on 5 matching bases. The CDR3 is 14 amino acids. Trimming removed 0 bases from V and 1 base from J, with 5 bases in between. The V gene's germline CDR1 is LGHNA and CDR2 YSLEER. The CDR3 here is CASSQEGRTDTQYF. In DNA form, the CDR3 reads TGCGCCAGCAGCCAAGAGGGGCGCACAGATACGCAGTATTTT.

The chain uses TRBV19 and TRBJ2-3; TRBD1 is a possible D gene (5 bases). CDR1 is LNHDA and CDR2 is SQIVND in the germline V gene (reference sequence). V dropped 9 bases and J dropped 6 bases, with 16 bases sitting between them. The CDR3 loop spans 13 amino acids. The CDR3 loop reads CASKKAPGDTQYF. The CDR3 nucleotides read TGTGCCAGCAAGAAAGCCCCAGGGGATACGCAGTATTTT. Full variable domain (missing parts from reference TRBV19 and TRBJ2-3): DGGITQSPKYLFRKEGQNVTLSCEQNLNHDAMYWYRQDPGQGLRLIYYSQIVNDFQKGDIAEGYSVSREKKESFPLTVTSAQKNPTAFYLCASKKAPGDTQYFGPGTRLTVL.

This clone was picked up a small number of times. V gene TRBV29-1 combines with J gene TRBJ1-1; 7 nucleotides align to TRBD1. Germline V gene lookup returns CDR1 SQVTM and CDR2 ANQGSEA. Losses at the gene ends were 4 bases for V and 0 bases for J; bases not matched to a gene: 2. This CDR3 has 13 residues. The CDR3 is CSVAGQMNTEAFF. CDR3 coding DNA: TGCAGCGTTGCGGGACAGATGAACACTGAAGCTTTCTTT.

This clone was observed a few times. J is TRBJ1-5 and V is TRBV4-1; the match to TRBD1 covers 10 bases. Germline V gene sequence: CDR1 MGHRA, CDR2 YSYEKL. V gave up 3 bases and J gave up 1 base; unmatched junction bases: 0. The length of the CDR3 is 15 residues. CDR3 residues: CASSQGQGSNQPQHF. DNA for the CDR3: TGCGCCAGCAGCCAGGGACAGGGGAGCAATCAGCCCCAGCATTTT.

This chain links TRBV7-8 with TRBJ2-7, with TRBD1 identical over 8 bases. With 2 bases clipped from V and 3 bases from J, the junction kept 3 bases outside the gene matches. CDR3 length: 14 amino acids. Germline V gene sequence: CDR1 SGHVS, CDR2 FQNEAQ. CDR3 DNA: TGTGCCAGCAGCTTAACGACAGGGGACTACGAGCAGTACTTC. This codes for CASSLTTGDYEQYF.

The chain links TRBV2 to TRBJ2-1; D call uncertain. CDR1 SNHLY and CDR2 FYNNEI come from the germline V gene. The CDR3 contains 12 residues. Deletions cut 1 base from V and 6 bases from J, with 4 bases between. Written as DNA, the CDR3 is TGTGCCAGCAGTGAAGTAGGCAATGAGCAGTTCTTC. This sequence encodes CASSEVGNEQFF.

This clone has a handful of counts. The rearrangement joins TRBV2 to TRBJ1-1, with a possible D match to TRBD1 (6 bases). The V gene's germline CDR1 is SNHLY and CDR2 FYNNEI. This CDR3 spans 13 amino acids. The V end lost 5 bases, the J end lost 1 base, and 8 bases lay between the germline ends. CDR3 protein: CASSLTGNTEAFF. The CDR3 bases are TGTGCCAGCAGTTTGACAGGGAACACTGAAGCTTTCTTT.

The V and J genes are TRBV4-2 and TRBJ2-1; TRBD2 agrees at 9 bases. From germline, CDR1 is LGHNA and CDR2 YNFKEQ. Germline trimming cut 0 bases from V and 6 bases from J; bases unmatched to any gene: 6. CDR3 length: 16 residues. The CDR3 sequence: CASSQDGLAGSNEQFF. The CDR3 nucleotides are TGTGCCAGCAGCCAAGATGGGCTAGCGGGAAGCAATGAGCAGTTCTTC.

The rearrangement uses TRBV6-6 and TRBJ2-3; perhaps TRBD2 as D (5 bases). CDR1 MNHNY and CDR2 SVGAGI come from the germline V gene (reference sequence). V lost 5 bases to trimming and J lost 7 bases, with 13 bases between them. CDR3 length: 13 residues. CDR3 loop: CASSPRASNTQYF. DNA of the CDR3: TGTGCCAGCAGTCCCCGAGCTAGCAATACGCAGTATTTT.

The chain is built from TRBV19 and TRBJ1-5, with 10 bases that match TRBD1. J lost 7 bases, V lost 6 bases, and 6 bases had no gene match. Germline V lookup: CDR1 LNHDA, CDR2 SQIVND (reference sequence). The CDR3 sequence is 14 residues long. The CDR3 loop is CASSKDRGLQPQHF. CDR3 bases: TGTGCCAGTAGCAAAGACAGGGGGCTCCAGCCCCAGCATTTT.

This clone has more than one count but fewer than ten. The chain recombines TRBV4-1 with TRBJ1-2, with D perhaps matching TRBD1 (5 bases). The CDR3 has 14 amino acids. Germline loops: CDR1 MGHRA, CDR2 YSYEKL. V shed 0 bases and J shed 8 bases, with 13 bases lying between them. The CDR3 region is CASSQETALGGYTF. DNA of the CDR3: TGCGCCAGCAGCCAAGAGACAGCCTTGGGAGGCTACACCTTC.

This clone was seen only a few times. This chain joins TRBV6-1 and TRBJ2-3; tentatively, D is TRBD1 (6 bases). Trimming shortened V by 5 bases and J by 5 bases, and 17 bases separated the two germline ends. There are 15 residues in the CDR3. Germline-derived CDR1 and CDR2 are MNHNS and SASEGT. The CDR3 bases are TGTGCCAGCAGTCGACGGGACACTGGGGAAGATACGCAGTATTTT. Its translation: CASSRRDTGEDTQYF.

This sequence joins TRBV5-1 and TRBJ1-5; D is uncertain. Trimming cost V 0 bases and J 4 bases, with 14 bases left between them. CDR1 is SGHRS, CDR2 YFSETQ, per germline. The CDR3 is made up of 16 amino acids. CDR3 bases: TGCGCCAGCAGCTTGGGGTCGGGTCTCCAGAATCAGCCCCAGCATTTT. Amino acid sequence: CASSLGSGLQNQPQHF.

The DNA of the CDR3 is TGTGCCAGCAGCGTAGGAATCGGGACAGGGCCACAGGAGACCCAGTACTTC. It codes for CASSVGIGTGPQETQYF. J is TRBJ2-5 and V is TRBV9; 9 bases match TRBD1. Trimming took 0 bases from V and 5 from J; bases not matched to a gene: 11. The CDR3 totals 17 residues. The V gene's germline CDR1 is SGDLS and CDR2 YYNGEE.

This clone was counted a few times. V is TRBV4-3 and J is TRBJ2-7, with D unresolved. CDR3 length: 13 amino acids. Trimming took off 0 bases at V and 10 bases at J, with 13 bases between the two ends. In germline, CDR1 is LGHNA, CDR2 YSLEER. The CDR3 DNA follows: TGCGCCAGCAGCCAAGAAGAAGGTGTCGGACAGTACTTC. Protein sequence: CASSQEEGVGQYF.

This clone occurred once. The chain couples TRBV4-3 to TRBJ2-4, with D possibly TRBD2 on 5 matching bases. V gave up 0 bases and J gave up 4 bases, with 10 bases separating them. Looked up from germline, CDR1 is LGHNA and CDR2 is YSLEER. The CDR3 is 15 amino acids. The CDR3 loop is CASSQDAGPKNIQYF. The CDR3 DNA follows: TGCGCCAGCAGCCAAGATGCGGGTCCGAAAAACATTCAGTACTTC.

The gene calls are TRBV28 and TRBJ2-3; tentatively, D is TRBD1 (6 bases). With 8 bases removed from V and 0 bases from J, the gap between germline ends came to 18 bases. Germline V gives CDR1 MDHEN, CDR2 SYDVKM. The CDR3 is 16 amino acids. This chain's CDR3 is CASGLDRFTSTDTQYF. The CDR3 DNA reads TGTGCCAGCGGACTGGACAGATTTACTAGCACAGATACGCAGTATTTT. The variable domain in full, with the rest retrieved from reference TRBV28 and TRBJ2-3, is DVKVTQSSRYLVKRTGEKVFLECVQDMDHENMFWYRQDPGLGLRLIYFSYDVKMKEKGDIPEGYSVSREKKERFSLILESASTNQTSMYLCASGLDRFTSTDTQYFGPGTRLTVL.